Below, 8 T cell receptor beta chains from the same sample are listed, as sequenced in a study of T cell repertoires in cytomegalovirus infection. No antigen has been assigned to these receptors. TCRdb ran MiXCR on the reads and lists one entry per CDR3 protein. The table has approximately 110,000 distinct CDR3 sequences, around 29% seen once. Here the sequenced sample was CD8+ T cells from cultured PBMCs, taken from culture after CMV antigen stimulation. Receptor source: a human donor in good health (CMV status not recorded). Some clones in this sample may be carry-over from other donors' samples.

This clonotype was seen only a few times. V gene TRBV27 combines with J gene TRBJ2-1; D might be TRBD2 (6 bases). The CDR3 loop spans 17 amino acids. The germline V and J ends were trimmed by 2 bases and 0 bases, with 14 bases remaining between them. Germline-derived CDR1 and CDR2 are MNHEY and SMNVEV (reference sequence). CDR3 residues: CASSLTILGLSYNEQFF. In DNA form, the CDR3 reads TGTGCCAGCAGTTTAACAATATTGGGACTCTCCTACAATGAGCAGTTCTTC.

This clonotype was seen only a few times. The V call is TRBV28, the J call TRBJ2-7, with TRBD2 matching 7 bases. The CDR3 length is 11 residues. Germline V gene lookup returns CDR1 MDHEN and CDR2 SYDVKM. Trimming removed 3 bases from V and 9 bases from J; junction bases left unmatched: 2. The CDR3 DNA reads TGTGCCAGCAGTTTCGGCGGGGGGCAGTACTTC. This gives the protein CASSFGGGQYF.

This clonotype has only a few counts. V gene TRBV7-6 combines with J gene TRBJ2-7; 13 bases match TRBD2. Trimming took 4 bases from V and 0 from J; bases not matched to a gene: 3. The CDR3 loop spans 16 amino acids. CDR1 and CDR2 from the germline V gene are SGHVS and FNYEAQ. CDR3 sequence: CASSSGLAGASYEQYF. The CDR3, as DNA: TGTGCCAGCAGCTCTGGACTAGCGGGGGCCTCCTACGAGCAGTACTTC.

The chain has TRBV5-1 and TRBJ1-1; D not certain. This CDR3 comprises 13 residues. Germline CDR1 and CDR2: SGHRS and YFSETQ. Deletions cut 4 bases from V and 5 bases from J, with 12 bases between. CDR3 DNA: TGCGCCAGCAGCCGGACCGCCGGAACTGAAGCTTTCTTT. This codes for CASSRTAGTEAFF. The entire variable domain, with the rest obtained from reference TRBV5-1 and TRBJ1-1, is as follows: KAGVTQTPRYLIKTRGQQVTLSCSPISGHRSVSWYQQTPGQGLQFLFEYFSETQRNKGNFPGRFSGRQFSNSRSEMNVSTLELGDSALYLCASSRTAGTEAFFGQGTRLTVV.

The rearrangement uses TRBV27 and TRBJ2-7; a possible D gene is TRBD1 (6 bases). Deletions cut 5 bases from V and 2 bases from J, with 16 bases between. This CDR3 comprises 15 residues. Germline assignment: CDR1 MNHEY and CDR2 SMNVEV (reference sequence). The CDR3 nucleotides read TGTGCCAGCAGTCCCGATGGTGCAGGGGCCTACGAGCAGTACTTC. Protein: CASSPDGAGAYEQYF.

Only a few counts were recorded for this clonotype. The chain joins TRBV19 to TRBJ2-1; no reliable D call. Germline CDR1 and CDR2: LNHDA and SQIVND (reference sequence). This CDR3 comprises 15 residues. V gave up 6 bases and J gave up 3 bases, with 15 bases separating them. The DNA for the CDR3 is TGTGCCAGTAGCCCGGTGGCGGTTCTCTACAATGAGCAGTTCTTC. Amino acids: CASSPVAVLYNEQFF.

The table lists this clonotype with many counts. This chain links TRBV7-8 with TRBJ1-2, with D perhaps matching TRBD1 (6 bases). The CDR3 length is 15 residues. Trimming stripped 6 bases from V and 5 bases from J, with 19 bases between. CDR1 is SGHVS, CDR2 FQNEAQ, per germline. The CDR3 is CASSSPGQTTYGYTF. The DNA for the CDR3 is TGTGCCAGCAGTTCCCCCGGACAGACGACTTATGGCTACACCTTC. The whole variable domain, remainder taken from reference TRBV7-8 and TRBJ1-2, is GAGVSQSPRYKVAKRGQDVALRCDPISGHVSLFWYQQALGQGPEFLTYFQNEAQLDKSGLPSDRFFAERPEGSVSTLKIQRTQQEDSAVYLCASSSPGQTTYGYTFGSGTRLTVV.

The chain uses TRBV2 and TRBJ2-5, with TRBD2 matching 13 bases. The V and J ends lost 1 base and 6 bases, in that order; junction bases with no gene match: 5. Germline CDR1 SNHLY, CDR2 FYNNEI. The CDR3 is 16 residues long. The chain's CDR3 is CASSEVGLAGEQTQYF. CDR3 DNA: TGTGCCAGCAGTGAAGTTGGACTAGCGGGGGAACAGACCCAGTACTTC.